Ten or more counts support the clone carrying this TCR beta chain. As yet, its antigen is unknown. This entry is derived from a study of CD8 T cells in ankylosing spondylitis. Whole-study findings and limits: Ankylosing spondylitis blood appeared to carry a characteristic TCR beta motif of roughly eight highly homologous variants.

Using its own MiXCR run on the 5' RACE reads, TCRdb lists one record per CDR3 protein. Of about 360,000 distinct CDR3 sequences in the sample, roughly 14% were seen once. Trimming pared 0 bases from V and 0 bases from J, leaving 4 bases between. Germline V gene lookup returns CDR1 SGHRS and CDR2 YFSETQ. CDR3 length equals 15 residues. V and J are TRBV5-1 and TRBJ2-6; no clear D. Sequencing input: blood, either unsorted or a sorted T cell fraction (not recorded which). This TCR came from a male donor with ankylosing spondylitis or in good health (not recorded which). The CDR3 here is CASSLEFSGANVLTF. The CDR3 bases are TGCGCCAGCAGCTTGGAGTTCTCTGGGGCCAACGTCCTGACTTTC.